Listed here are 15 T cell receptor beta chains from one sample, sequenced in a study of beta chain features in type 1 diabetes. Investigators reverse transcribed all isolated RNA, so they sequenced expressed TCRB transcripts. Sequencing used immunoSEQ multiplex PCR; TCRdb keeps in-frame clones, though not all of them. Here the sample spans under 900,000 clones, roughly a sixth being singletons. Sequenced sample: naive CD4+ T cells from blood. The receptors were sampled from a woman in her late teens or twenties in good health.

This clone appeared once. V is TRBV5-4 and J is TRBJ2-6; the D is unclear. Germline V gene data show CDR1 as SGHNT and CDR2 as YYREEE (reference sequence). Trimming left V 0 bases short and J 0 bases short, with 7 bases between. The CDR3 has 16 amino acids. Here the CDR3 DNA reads TGTGCCAGCAGCTTGGTGCCAATCTCTGGGGCCAACGTCCTGACTTTC. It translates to CASSLVPISGANVLTF.

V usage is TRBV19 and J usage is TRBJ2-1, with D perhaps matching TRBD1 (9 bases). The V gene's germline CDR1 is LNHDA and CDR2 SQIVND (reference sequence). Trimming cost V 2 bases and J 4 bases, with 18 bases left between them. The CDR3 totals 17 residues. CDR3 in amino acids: CASSIFSGTGSYNEQFF. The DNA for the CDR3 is TGTGCCAGTAGTATATTTAGCGGGACAGGGTCGTACAATGAGCAGTTCTTC.

Here the CDR3 DNA reads TGCAGCGTTGTAGGGGGAGAGATAATCTACAATGAGCAGTTCTTC. Its translation is CSVVGGEIIYNEQFF. The chain carries TRBV29-1 and TRBJ2-1, with a possible D match to TRBD1 (6 bases). CDR1 and CDR2 (germline): SQVTM, ANQGSEA. The CDR3 totals 15 residues. V was shortened by 4 bases and J by 3 bases, with 16 bases between the two germline ends.

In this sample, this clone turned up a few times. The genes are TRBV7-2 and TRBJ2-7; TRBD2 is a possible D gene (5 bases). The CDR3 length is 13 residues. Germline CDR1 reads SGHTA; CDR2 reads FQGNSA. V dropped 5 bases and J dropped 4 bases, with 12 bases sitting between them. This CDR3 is CASSLSSAYEQYF. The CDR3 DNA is TGTGCCAGCAGCCTCAGTAGCGCTTACGAGCAGTACTTC.

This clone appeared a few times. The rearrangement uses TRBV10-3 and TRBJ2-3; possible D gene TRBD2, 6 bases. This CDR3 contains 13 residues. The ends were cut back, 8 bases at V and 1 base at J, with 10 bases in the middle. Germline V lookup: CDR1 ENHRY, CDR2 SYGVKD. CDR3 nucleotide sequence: TGTGCCATCTCGGCGGGACGCACAGATACGCAGTATTTT. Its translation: CAISAGRTDTQYF.

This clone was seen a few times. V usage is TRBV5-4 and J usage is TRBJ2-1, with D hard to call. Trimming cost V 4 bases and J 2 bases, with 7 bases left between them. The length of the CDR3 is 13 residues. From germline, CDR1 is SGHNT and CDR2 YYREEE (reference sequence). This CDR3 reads CASSLTAYNEQFF. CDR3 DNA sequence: TGTGCCAGCAGCCTGACTGCCTACAATGAGCAGTTCTTC.

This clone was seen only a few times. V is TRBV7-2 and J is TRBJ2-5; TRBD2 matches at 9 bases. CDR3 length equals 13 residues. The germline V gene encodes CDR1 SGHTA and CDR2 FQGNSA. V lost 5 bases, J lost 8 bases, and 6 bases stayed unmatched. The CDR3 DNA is TGTGCCAGCAGCCGGGGACTAGCTAGTACCCAGTACTTC. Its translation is CASSRGLASTQYF.

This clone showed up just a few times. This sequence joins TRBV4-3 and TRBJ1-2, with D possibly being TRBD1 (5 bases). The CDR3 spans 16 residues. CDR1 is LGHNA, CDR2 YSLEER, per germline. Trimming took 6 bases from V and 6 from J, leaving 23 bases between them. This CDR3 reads CASRKRASRDWNGYTF. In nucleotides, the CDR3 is TGCGCCAGCAGGAAGAGGGCCTCCAGGGATTGGAATGGCTACACCTTC.

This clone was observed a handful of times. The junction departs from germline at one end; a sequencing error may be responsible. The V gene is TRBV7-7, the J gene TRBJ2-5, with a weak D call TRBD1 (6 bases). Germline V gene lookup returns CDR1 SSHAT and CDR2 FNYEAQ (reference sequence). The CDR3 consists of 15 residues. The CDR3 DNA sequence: TGTGCTAGCAGGTTAGGCCCGGACAGCCAAGAGACCCAGTACTTC. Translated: CASRLGPDSQETQYF.

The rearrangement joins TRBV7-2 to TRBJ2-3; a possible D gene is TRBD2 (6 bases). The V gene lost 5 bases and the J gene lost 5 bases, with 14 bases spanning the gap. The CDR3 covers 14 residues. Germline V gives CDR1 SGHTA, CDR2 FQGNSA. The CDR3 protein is CASSPGTWKDTQYF. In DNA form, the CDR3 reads TGTGCCAGCAGCCCCGGGACTTGGAAAGATACGCAGTATTTT.

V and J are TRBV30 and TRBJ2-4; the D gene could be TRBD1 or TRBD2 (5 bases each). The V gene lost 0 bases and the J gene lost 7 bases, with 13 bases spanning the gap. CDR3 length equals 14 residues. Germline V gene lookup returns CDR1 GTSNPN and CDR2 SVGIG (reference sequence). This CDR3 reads CAWSVLGVRNIQYF. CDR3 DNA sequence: TGTGCCTGGAGTGTACTGGGGGTACGGAACATTCAGTACTTC.

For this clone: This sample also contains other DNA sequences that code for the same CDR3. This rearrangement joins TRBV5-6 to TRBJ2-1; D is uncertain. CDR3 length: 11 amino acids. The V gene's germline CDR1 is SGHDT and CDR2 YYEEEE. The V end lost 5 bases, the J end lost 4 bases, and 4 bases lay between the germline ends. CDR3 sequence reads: CASRSYNEQFF. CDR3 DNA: TGTGCCAGCAGGAGTTACAATGAGCAGTTCTTC.

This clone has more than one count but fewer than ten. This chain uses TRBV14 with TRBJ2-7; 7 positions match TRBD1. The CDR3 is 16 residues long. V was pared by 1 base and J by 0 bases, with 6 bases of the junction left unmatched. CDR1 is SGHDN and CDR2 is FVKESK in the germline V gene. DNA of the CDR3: TGTGCCAGCAGCCAAGGGGACAGCAAGGGCTCCTACGAGCAGTACTTC. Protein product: CASSQGDSKGSYEQYF.

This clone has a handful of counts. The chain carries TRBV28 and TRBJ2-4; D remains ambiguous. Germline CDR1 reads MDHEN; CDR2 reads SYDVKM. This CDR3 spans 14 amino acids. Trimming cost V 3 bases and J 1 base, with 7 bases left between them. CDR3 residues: CASSFSRAKNIQYF. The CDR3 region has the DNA TGTGCCAGCAGTTTTAGCAGGGCCAAAAACATTCAGTACTTC.

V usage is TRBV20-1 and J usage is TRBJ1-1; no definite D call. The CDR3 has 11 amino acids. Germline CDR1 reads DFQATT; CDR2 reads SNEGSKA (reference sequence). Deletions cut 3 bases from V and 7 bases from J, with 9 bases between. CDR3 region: CSASPQNEAFF. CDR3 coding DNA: TGCAGTGCTAGTCCACAGAATGAAGCTTTCTTT.